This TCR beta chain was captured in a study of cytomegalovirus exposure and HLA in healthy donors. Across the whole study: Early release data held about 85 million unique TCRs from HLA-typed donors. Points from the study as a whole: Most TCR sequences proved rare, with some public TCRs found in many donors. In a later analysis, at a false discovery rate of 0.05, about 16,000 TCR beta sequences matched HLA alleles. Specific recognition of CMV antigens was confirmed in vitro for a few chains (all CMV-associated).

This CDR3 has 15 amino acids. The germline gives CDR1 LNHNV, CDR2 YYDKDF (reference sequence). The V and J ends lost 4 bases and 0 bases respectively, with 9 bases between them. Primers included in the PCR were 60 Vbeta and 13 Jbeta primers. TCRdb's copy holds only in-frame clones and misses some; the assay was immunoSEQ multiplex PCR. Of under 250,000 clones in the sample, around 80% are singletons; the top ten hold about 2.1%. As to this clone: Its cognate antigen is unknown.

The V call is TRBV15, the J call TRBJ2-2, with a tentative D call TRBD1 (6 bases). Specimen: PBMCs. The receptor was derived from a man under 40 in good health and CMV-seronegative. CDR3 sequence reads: CATSKGQPNTGELFF. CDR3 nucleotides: TGTGCCACCAGCAAGGGACAACCGAACACCGGGGAGCTGTTTTTT.